The subject of this entry is one T cell receptor (beta chain). Its matching antigen is unknown. Germline V gene data show CDR1 as MNHEY and CDR2 as SVGEGT. The CDR3 loop spans 16 amino acids. With 5 bases removed from V and 5 bases from J, the gap between germline ends came to 21 bases. These data belong to a study of CD8 T cells in Susac syndrome. Whole-study results and caveats: The Susac syndrome CD4+ T cell repertoires displayed no clonal expansion.

Random hexamers were used to reverse transcribe 0.5 to 1 ug of RNA. TCR beta CDR3 was amplified by immunoSEQ multiplex PCR. This amplification extended across 54 Vbeta and 13 Jbeta segments. TCRdb processed the immunoSEQ multiplex PCR reads anew with MiXCR; each CDR3 protein has one entry. Of 71,000 or so distinct CDR3 sequences listed, 93% were seen once; the top ten hold around 0.15%. TCR beta from blood CD8+ and CD4+ T cells was sequenced. The TCR sequence derives from a human donor with Susac syndrome. Sequencing was performed on CD4+ T cells from PBMCs. The chain is built from TRBV6-2 or TRBV6-3 and TRBJ2-5; perhaps D is TRBD1 or TRBD2 (6 bases each). Written as DNA, the CDR3 is TGTGCCAGCAGTCCGATCCCCCCCGGGGGCCACGAGACCCAGTACTTC. This translates into CASSPIPPGGHETQYF.